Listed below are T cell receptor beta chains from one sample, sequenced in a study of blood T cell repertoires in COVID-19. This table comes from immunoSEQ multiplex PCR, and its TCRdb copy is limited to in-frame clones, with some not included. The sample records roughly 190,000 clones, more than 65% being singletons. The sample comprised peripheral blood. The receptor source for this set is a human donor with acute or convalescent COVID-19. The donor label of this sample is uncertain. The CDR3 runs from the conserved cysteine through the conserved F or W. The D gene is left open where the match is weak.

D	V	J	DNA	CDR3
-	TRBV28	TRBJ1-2	TGTGCCAGCAGTTTCTGGGCTCAGGGCTACACCTTC	CASSFWAQGYTF
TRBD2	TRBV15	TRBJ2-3	TGTGCCACCAGCAGAGAGCCTAGCGGGAGGATCACAGATACGCAGTATTTT	CATSREPSGRITDTQYF
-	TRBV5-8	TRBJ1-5	TGTGCCAGCAGCCAATCTTACAGGGTGGATCAGCCCCAGCATTTT	CASSQSYRVDQPQHF
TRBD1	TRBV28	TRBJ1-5	TGTGCCAGCAGGGGCACAGGGGGCCCTGATCAGCCCCAGCATTTT	CASRGTGGPDQPQHF
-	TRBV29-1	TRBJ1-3	TGCAGCGTTGGGGGGCCCGGTGGAAAAGACACCATATATTTT	CSVGGPGGKDTIYF
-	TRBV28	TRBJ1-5	TGTGCCCTAGCCGGGGGAAGTCAGCCCCAGCATTTT	CALAGGSQPQHF
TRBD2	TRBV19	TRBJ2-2	TGTGCCAGTAGAGGGAGGGGTAACACCGGGGAGCTGTTTTTT	CASRGRGNTGELFF
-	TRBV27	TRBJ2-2	TGTGCCAGCAGCCTTCGCAGGAACACCGGGGAGCTGTTTTTT	CASSLRRNTGELFF
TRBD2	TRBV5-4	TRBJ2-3	TGTGCCAGCAGTACTCCCGACCCGGGACTAGCGAAAGATACGCAGTATTTT	CASSTPDPGLAKDTQYF
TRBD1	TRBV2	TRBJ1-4	TGTGCCAGCAGGAGAAACACAGGGGTCGAAGAAAAACTGTTTTTT	CASRRNTGVEEKLFF
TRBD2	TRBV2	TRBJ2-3	TGTGCCAGCAGTGGGACTAGCGGGAGATCCGCGGGAGCGCAGTATTTT	CASSGTSGRSAGAQYF